These 9 T cell receptor beta chains originate from one sample sequenced in a study of blood T cell repertoires in COVID-19. TCRdb's copy holds only in-frame clones and misses some; the assay was immunoSEQ multiplex PCR. The profile shows 180,000 or so clones, 70% to 90% of them singletons. The material sequenced was peripheral blood. These receptors were collected from an elderly woman with acute or convalescent COVID-19.

This clone has at least ten counts. This sequence joins TRBV7-9 and TRBJ2-1, with 9 bases that match TRBD2. The V segment lost 5 bases and the J segment 6 bases; nucleotides outside the gene matches: 5. Germline CDR1 SEHNR, CDR2 FQNEAQ (reference sequence). The CDR3 runs to 14 residues. CDR3 in amino acids: CASSPGTSFNEQFF. CDR3 sequence (DNA): TGTGCCAGCAGCCCCGGGACTAGCTTCAATGAGCAGTTCTTC.

The genes are TRBV5-1 and TRBJ2-1; 8 bases are shared with TRBD2. Germline V gives CDR1 SGHRS, CDR2 YFSETQ. Germline trimming cut 2 bases from V and 7 bases from J; bases unmatched to any gene: 11. The CDR3 is 16 residues long. In DNA form, the CDR3 reads TGCGCCAGCAGCTTAAGGGGCGGGAGGTTAGATAATGAGCAGTTCTTC. Its translation is CASSLRGGRLDNEQFF. The complete variable domain, with remaining parts taken from reference TRBV5-1 and TRBJ2-1, reads KAGVTQTPRYLIKTRGQQVTLSCSPISGHRSVSWYQQTPGQGLQFLFEYFSETQRNKGNFPGRFSGRQFSNSRSEMNVSTLELGDSALYLCASSLRGGRLDNEQFFGPGTRLTVL.

The chain couples TRBV2 to TRBJ2-7, with TRBD2 as a possible D gene (5 bases). V lost 6 bases, J lost 5 bases, and 11 bases lay in between. CDR1 and CDR2 (germline): SNHLY, FYNNEI. The CDR3 runs 12 residues. CDR3 protein: CASRRLANEQYF. The CDR3 DNA sequence: TGTGCCAGCAGGCGGCTAGCCAACGAGCAGTACTTC.

The rearrangement uses TRBV2 and TRBJ2-2; 10 nucleotides match TRBD1. V trimming: 2 bases; J trimming: 6 bases; junction bases outside the gene matches: 3. Germline CDR1 and CDR2: SNHLY and FYNNEI. This CDR3 contains 15 residues. Written as DNA, the CDR3 is TGTGCCAGCAGTGAACCCGGACAGGGGGCCGGGGAGCTGTTTTTT. This translates into CASSEPGQGAGELFF.

A single count supports this clone. The genes are TRBV7-3 and TRBJ2-2; maybe TRBD2 (5 bases). CDR1 and CDR2 from the germline V gene are SGHTA and FQGTGA. This CDR3 region has 16 residues. Trimming cost V 1 base and J 6 bases, with 15 bases left between them. CDR3 sequence: CASSLNPSRVAGELFF. In DNA form, the CDR3 reads TGTGCCAGCAGCTTAAACCCCTCGAGGGTCGCCGGGGAGCTGTTTTTT.

The chain carries TRBV11-2 and TRBJ2-1; perhaps TRBD2 as D (5 bases). Per the germline V gene, CDR1 is SGHAT and CDR2 is FQNNGV. The CDR3 runs to 16 residues. V was shortened by 6 bases and J by 2 bases, with 17 bases between the two germline ends. CDR3 amino acids: CASSRTWESAYNEQFF. DNA for the CDR3: TGTGCCAGCAGTCGGACTTGGGAGTCAGCCTACAATGAGCAGTTCTTC.

This clone has only a few counts. The chain combines TRBV9 with TRBJ2-5; the D gene is possibly TRBD2 (5 bases). The CDR3 runs 15 residues. Per the germline V gene, CDR1 is SGDLS and CDR2 is YYNGEE. V lost 4 bases, J lost 1 base, and 14 bases lay in between. This CDR3 reads CASSPSQRTQETQYF. The DNA of the CDR3 is TGTGCCAGCAGCCCCTCTCAGCGGACCCAAGAGACCCAGTACTTC.

The V gene is TRBV7-8, the J gene TRBJ2-3; D is unclear. V shed 5 bases and J shed 0 bases, with 15 bases lying between them. The germline gives CDR1 SGHVS, CDR2 FQNEAQ. The length of the CDR3 is 16 residues. CDR3 sequence (DNA): TGTGCCAGCAGCCCCCTACTACCAGCTAGCACAGATACGCAGTATTTT. Translated, it gives CASSPLLPASTDTQYF.

This clone was seen a few times. J is TRBJ1-6 and V is TRBV7-2; 10 nucleotides match TRBD1. CDR3 length equals 15 residues. Germline V gene lookup returns CDR1 SGHTA and CDR2 FQGNSA. The J segment lost 8 bases and the V segment lost 5 bases, leaving 6 bases of the junction unmatched. CDR3 DNA: TGTGCCAGCAGCCCAAGACAGGGGGCGGATTCACCCCTCCACTTT. Amino acid sequence: CASSPRQGADSPLHF.